These T cell receptor beta chains were read from a single sample in a study of cytomegalovirus exposure and HLA in healthy donors. Sequencing used immunoSEQ multiplex PCR; TCRdb keeps in-frame clones, though not all of them. The sample includes 130,000 to 150,000 clones, around three quarters seen only once; the top ten take 6.5% to 8.5%. Sample: PBMCs. These receptors all come from a woman aged 40-49 years in good health and CMV-seropositive. Both conserved end residues are part of each CDR3. The D gene is left open where the match is weak.

d_call,v_call,j_call,cdr3_aa,cdr3_nt
NA,TRBV10-3,TRBJ2-2,CAISPRDTGELFF,TGTGCCATCAGTCCCCGTGACACCGGGGAGCTGTTTTTT
NA,TRBV5-5,TRBJ1-5,CASSRDSSNQPQHF,TGTGCCAGCAGTCGAGACAGCTCCAATCAGCCCCAGCATTTT
NA,TRBV11-2,TRBJ1-2,CASSPGSSYTF,TGTGCCAGCAGCCCCGGGTCGAGCTACACCTTC
TRBD2,TRBV7-6,TRBJ2-5,CASSPSPAGGPTGTQYF,TGTGCCAGCAGCCCCTCGCCAGCGGGGGGGCCTACCGGGACCCAGTACTTC
TRBD2,TRBV15,TRBJ2-7,CATRSLAVNFYEQYF,TGTGCCACCCGCTCTCTAGCGGTAAATTTCTACGAGCAGTACTTC
NA,TRBV4-1,TRBJ2-1,CASSQDTGTYNEQFF,TGCGCCAGCAGCCAAGATACAGGGACCTACAATGAGCAGTTCTTC
TRBD2,TRBV7-2,TRBJ2-2,CASSHGLAGYTGELFF,TGTGCCAGCAGCCACGGACTAGCGGGATACACCGGGGAGCTGTTTTTT
TRBD2,TRBV13,TRBJ2-3,CASSLEASGGALTGTDTQYF,TGTGCCAGCAGCTTAGAAGCTAGCGGGGGGGCCCTGACTGGCACAGATACGCAGTATTTT
NA,TRBV27,TRBJ1-5,CASSLGTGSRQPQHF,TGTGCCAGCAGTTTGGGCACAGGGTCTAGGCAGCCCCAGCATTTT
NA,TRBV2,TRBJ2-1,CASKRGSYNEQFF,TGTGCCAGCAAAAGGGGCTCCTACAATGAGCAGTTCTTC
TRBD2,TRBV5-1,TRBJ2-7,CASSLTSGAVHEQYF,TGCGCCAGCAGCCTGACTAGCGGAGCGGTCCACGAGCAGTACTTC
NA,TRBV2,TRBJ1-2,CASIPNTGYGYTF,TGTGCCAGCATCCCGAACACAGGCTATGGCTACACCTTC
NA,TRBV5-5,TRBJ1-1,CASSLGGGLSNTEAFF,TGTGCCAGCAGCTTAGGAGGCGGATTGTCTAACACTGAAGCTTTCTTT
TRBD1,TRBV5-1,TRBJ2-7,CASSSPGQGEDEQYF,TGCGCCAGCAGCTCCCCGGGACAGGGAGAGGACGAGCAGTACTTC
TRBD1,TRBV10-3,TRBJ1-2,CAIRTGTGVDYGYTF,TGTGCCATCAGGACCGGGACAGGGGTTGATTATGGCTACACCTTC
NA,TRBV7-2,TRBJ1-1,CASSLTGNTEAFF,TGTGCCAGCAGCTTAACTGGGAACACTGAAGCTTTCTTT
TRBD1,TRBV6-1,TRBJ2-7,CARDRGYEQYF,TGTGCCAGGGACAGGGGCTACGAGCAGTACTTC
TRBD1,TRBV7-6,TRBJ1-2,CASSTRDSYGYTF,TGTGCCAGCAGCACCAGGGACAGCTATGGCTACACCTTC
NA,TRBV18,TRBJ2-3,CASSPGASTDTQYF,TGTGCCAGCTCACCAGGGGCTAGCACAGATACGCAGTATTTT
TRBD1,TRBV5-1,TRBJ1-2,CASSLGDRVNYGYTF,TGCGCCAGCAGCTTGGGGGACAGGGTGAACTATGGCTACACCTTC